One and the same sample provided the 22 T cell receptor beta chains below, sequenced in a study of cytomegalovirus exposure and HLA in healthy donors. It was with 60 Vbeta and 13 Jbeta primers that the PCR ran. The repertoire was sequenced with immunoSEQ multiplex PCR; TCRdb's copy has only in-frame clones and lacks some. The table has under 200,000 clones, roughly 71% seen once. Sequenced sample: PBMCs. The receptors were gathered from a woman between 45 and 65 years old in good health and CMV-seropositive.

This chain links TRBV7-8 with TRBJ2-7; possible D gene TRBD1, 10 bases. Germline V CDR1 and CDR2: SGHVS, FQNEAQ. The CDR3 runs to 15 residues. The germline V and J ends were trimmed by 5 bases and 3 bases, with 17 bases remaining between them. CDR3 coding DNA: TGTGCCAGCAGCCGCGGGAGGGACAGGGGCTACGAGCAGTACTTC. This codes for CASSRGRDRGYEQYF.

This chain links TRBV4-1 with TRBJ1-5; D unclear. Trimming took 1 base from V and 0 from J, leaving 13 bases between them. The CDR3 is made up of 17 amino acids. CDR1 is MGHRA, CDR2 YSYEKL, per germline. The CDR3 loop is CASSQVASLLSNQPQHF. CDR3 nucleotide sequence: TGCGCCAGCAGCCAAGTAGCATCGCTACTTAGCAATCAGCCCCAGCATTTT.

The chain carries TRBV2 and TRBJ1-1; 7 bases match TRBD1. Germline loops: CDR1 SNHLY, CDR2 FYNNEI. V was clipped by 4 bases and J by 1 base; unmatched bases: 9. This CDR3 has 16 residues. The CDR3 DNA reads as TGTGCCAGCAGTGTGGGTCCCGGGACAGAGAACACTGAAGCTTTCTTT. Translating it yields CASSVGPGTENTEAFF.

The rearrangement joins TRBV7-9 to TRBJ2-1; TRBD2 matches at 10 bases. CDR1 and CDR2 (germline): SEHNR, FQNEAQ (reference sequence). V was clipped by 6 bases and J by 6 bases; unmatched bases: 11. The CDR3 is 16 amino acids. CDR3: CASRSSQAGGLNEQFF. Written as DNA, the CDR3 is TGTGCCAGCAGATCCTCACAAGCGGGGGGGCTCAATGAGCAGTTCTTC. Variable domain in full (rest from reference TRBV7-9 and TRBJ2-1): DTGVSQNPRHKITKRGQNVTFRCDPISEHNRLYWYRQTLGQGPEFLTYFQNEAQLEKSRLLSDRFSAERPKGSFSTLEIQRTEQGDSAMYLCASRSSQAGGLNEQFFGPGTRLTVL.

The table lists this clone with a count of one. This rearrangement joins TRBV6-1 to TRBJ1-6; 11 bases line up with TRBD1. The CDR3 sequence is 14 residues long. With V trimmed by 6 bases and J by 10 bases, 5 bases remained unmatched. Germline lookup yields CDR1 MNHNS and CDR2 SASEGT. The CDR3, as DNA: TGTGCCAGCAGGGCCGGGACAGGGGGATCACCCCTCCACTTT. Translated: CASRAGTGGSPLHF.

This chain joins TRBV27 and TRBJ1-2, with a tentative D call TRBD1 (5 bases). Germline CDR1 reads MNHEY; CDR2 reads SMNVEV (reference sequence). The V and J ends lost 6 bases and 0 bases respectively, with 14 bases between them. This CDR3 is 15 amino acids long. The CDR3 region is CASREIGQANYGYTF. CDR3 nucleotides: TGTGCCAGCAGAGAAATCGGACAAGCTAACTATGGCTACACCTTC.

This clone was seen only a few times. V and J are TRBV2 and TRBJ2-5; TRBD2 matches at 7 bases. Germline trimming cut 2 bases from V and 6 bases from J; bases unmatched to any gene: 6. This CDR3 spans 14 amino acids. CDR1 is SNHLY and CDR2 is FYNNEI in the germline V gene. The CDR3 loop is CASSELRTSQTQYF. The CDR3 region has the DNA TGTGCCAGCAGTGAACTGCGGACTAGTCAGACCCAGTACTTC.

The chain joins TRBV7-6 to TRBJ1-1, with 8 bases matching TRBD1. Germline CDR1 is SGHVS and CDR2 is FNYEAQ. The V gene end was trimmed by 5 bases and the J gene end by 7 bases; junction bases not matched to a gene: 9. CDR3 size: 14 residues. The chain's CDR3 is CASSLGTGGCEAFF. CDR3 bases: TGTGCCAGCAGCCTGGGTACAGGGGGATGTGAAGCTTTCTTT.

V and J are TRBV6-1 and TRBJ1-5; the D gene is possibly TRBD1 (6 bases). From germline, CDR1 is MNHNS and CDR2 SASEGT. Trimming took off 3 bases at V and 9 bases at J, with 12 bases between the two ends. The CDR3 covers 13 residues. CDR3 in amino acids: CASSERQAWPQHF. As DNA, the CDR3 is TGTGCCAGCAGTGAGCGACAGGCTTGGCCCCAGCATTTT.

V usage is TRBV5-1 and J usage is TRBJ2-3; D may be TRBD1 (5 bases). Germline-derived CDR1 and CDR2 are SGHRS and YFSETQ. This CDR3 has 12 residues. Trimming removed 3 bases from V and 6 bases from J, with 8 bases in between. For the CDR3, the DNA is TGCGCCAGCAGCTACCGACAGGATACGCAGTATTTT. Translation: CASSYRQDTQYF.

The chain joins TRBV12-5 to TRBJ2-7, with 7 bases that match TRBD1. After removal of 6 bases from V and 2 bases from J, the junction contained 7 bases not matched to a gene. CDR3 size: 14 residues. Per germline, CDR1 LGHNT and CDR2 FRNRAP. CDR3 bases: TGTGCTAGTGGCCTACAGACAGGGACCTACGAGCAGTACTTC. This gives the protein CASGLQTGTYEQYF.

Details on this clone: The sample contains more than one DNA sequence encoding this CDR3. J is TRBJ2-7 and V is TRBV5-1; 7 bases are a match to TRBD1. The CDR3 has 14 residues. The germline V gene has CDR1 SGHRS and CDR2 YFSETQ. J gave up 2 bases and V 3 bases, and 5 bases lay outside the gene matches. The CDR3 loop is CASSSRQGAYEQYF. CDR3 DNA sequence: TGCGCCAGCAGCTCCAGACAGGGAGCCTACGAGCAGTACTTC.

The genes are TRBV9 and TRBJ2-7; TRBD2 agrees at 8 bases. The CDR3 consists of 16 residues. The junction had 14 bases not matched to a gene; V was cut back by 3 bases and J by 6 bases. Germline values: CDR1 SGDLS, CDR2 YYNGEE. The CDR3 loop is CASSGGSGTSGSEQYF. The CDR3 region has the DNA TGTGCCAGCAGCGGGGGGTCCGGGACTAGTGGTTCCGAGCAGTACTTC.

This rearrangement joins TRBV21-1 to TRBJ1-3; the table assigns TRBD1, which was not confirmed against the DNA. TRBV21-1 is labeled a pseudogene. CDR3 length: 12 amino acids. The CDR3 loop is CASNRRGNTIYF. DNA of the CDR3: TGTGCCAGCAACAGACGGGGAAACACCATATATTTT.

The J gene is TRBJ2-1, the V gene TRBV29-1; TRBD2 aligns across 8 bases. J gave up 7 bases and V 6 bases, and 17 bases lay outside the gene matches. CDR1 is SQVTM, CDR2 ANQGSEA, per germline. The CDR3 totals 16 residues. The CDR3 spells CSVSPGGSGGWNEQFF. The CDR3 coding sequence is TGCAGCGTGAGCCCCGGAGGGAGCGGGGGTTGGAATGAGCAGTTCTTC.

V is TRBV14 and J is TRBJ2-7, with D possibly TRBD1 on 5 matching bases. Germline loops: CDR1 SGHDN, CDR2 FVKESK. The V gene lost 4 bases and the J gene lost 6 bases, with 13 bases spanning the gap. CDR3 size: 13 residues. CDR3 loop: CASSPSSRGEQYF. The CDR3 DNA sequence: TGTGCCAGCAGCCCGTCAAGTAGGGGCGAGCAGTACTTC.

This clone has a count of ten or more. The V and J genes are TRBV9 and TRBJ1-5; TRBD1 agrees at 7 bases. CDR3 length: 15 amino acids. Trimming cost V 3 bases and J 3 bases; bases outside gene matches: 6. From germline, CDR1 is SGDLS and CDR2 YYNGEE. This CDR3 is CASSAGTAFNQPQHF. The CDR3 bases are TGTGCCAGCAGCGCCGGGACAGCTTTCAATCAGCCCCAGCATTTT.

The chain carries TRBV19 and TRBJ1-1, with D possibly TRBD1 on 6 matching bases. CDR1 is LNHDA and CDR2 is SQIVND in the germline V gene (reference sequence). The CDR3 contains 14 residues. Trimming shortened V by 6 bases and J by 3 bases, and 14 bases separated the two germline ends. The DNA for the CDR3 is TGTGCCAGTAGCGCGAGGGGGGGGTACACTGAAGCTTTCTTT. This codes for CASSARGGYTEAFF.

This clone is a singleton in its sample. The V and J genes are TRBV5-1 and TRBJ1-2; tentatively, D is TRBD1 (5 bases). Germline V gene lookup returns CDR1 SGHRS and CDR2 YFSETQ. The CDR3 contains 13 residues. The germline V and J ends were trimmed by 7 bases and 4 bases, with 14 bases remaining between them. In nucleotides, the CDR3 is TGCGCCAGCGACCAGGGCGCAGGCTATGGCTACACCTTC. It encodes CASDQGAGYGYTF.

The gene calls are TRBV10-3 and TRBJ1-1; the match to TRBD1 covers 7 bases. Unmatched junction bases numbered 1, after V lost 3 bases and J lost 3 bases. This CDR3 spans 13 amino acids. CDR1 is ENHRY, CDR2 SYGVKD, per germline. The CDR3 is CAISDRGDTEAFF. CDR3 in DNA: TGTGCCATCAGTGACAGGGGGGACACTGAAGCTTTCTTT.

The sample holds a few counts of this clone. The chain recombines TRBV7-6 with TRBJ1-1; possibly TRBD1 for D (5 bases). CDR1 SGHVS and CDR2 FNYEAQ come from the germline V gene. The CDR3 is 15 amino acids. V dropped 1 base and J dropped 1 base, with 10 bases sitting between them. The CDR3 DNA sequence: TGTGCCAGCAGCTTAGAGGCGGGGGGGAACACTGAAGCTTTCTTT. Translated: CASSLEAGGNTEAFF.

This chain links TRBV28 with TRBJ2-7; 7 nucleotides match TRBD2. Germline CDR1 reads MDHEN; CDR2 reads SYDVKM. V was clipped by 5 bases and J by 3 bases; unmatched bases: 4. This CDR3 spans 13 amino acids. DNA of the CDR3: TGTGCCAGCAGTGAGCGGGGACTCTACGAGCAGTACTTC. Amino acid sequence: CASSERGLYEQYF. The full variable domain, completed using reference TRBV28 and TRBJ2-7, is DVKVTQSSRYLVKRTGEKVFLECVQDMDHENMFWYRQDPGLGLRLIYFSYDVKMKEKGDIPEGYSVSREKKERFSLILESASTNQTSMYLCASSERGLYEQYFGPGTRLTVT.